One T cell receptor (beta chain) is described in this entry. The entry originates in a study of blood T cell repertoires in COVID-19. The CDR3 runs 16 residues. CDR1 is MNHEY and CDR2 is SVGEGT in the germline V gene. The V end was cut by 2 bases, the J end by 8 bases, with 18 bases between. Original processing notes: Amplified reference gene primers provided the basis for estimating nucleated cell counts. Profiling relied on immunoSEQ multiplex PCR, and the TCRdb table lists in-frame clones only, not all of them. The V and J calls and clone size were taken over from that table, and D and trimming were inferred from the DNA. The sample lists 70,000 or so clones, 90% occurring once.

The sample consisted of peripheral blood. The rearrangement uses TRBV6-2 or TRBV6-3 and TRBJ2-2, with D possibly being TRBD2 (7 bases). This receptor was obtained from a human donor in a cohort sampled during active COVID-19. The CDR3 reads CASSYATSRGAGELFF. CDR3 DNA: TGTGCCAGCAGTTACGCGACTAGCCGGGGGGCTGGGGAGCTGTTTTTT.